One TCR beta chain is described in this entry. Profiling relied on immunoSEQ multiplex PCR, and the TCRdb table lists in-frame clones only, not all of them. The sample has some 30,000 clones; approximately 91% are singletons. The data belong to a study of T cell changes during pregnancy in multiple sclerosis. CDR1 is MNHEY and CDR2 is SMNVEV in the germline V gene (reference sequence). CDR3 size: 13 residues. Trimming left V 5 bases short and J 2 bases short, with 10 bases between. Material: CD8+ T cells from peripheral blood mononuclear cells, obtained after pregnancy. The genes are TRBV27 and TRBJ2-7; no clear D. The receptor comes from a female donor with multiple sclerosis, enrolled in a pregnancy study. In DNA, the CDR3 is TGTGCCAGCAGTATGGGCAGGACCTACGAGCAGTACTTC. It specifies CASSMGRTYEQYF.